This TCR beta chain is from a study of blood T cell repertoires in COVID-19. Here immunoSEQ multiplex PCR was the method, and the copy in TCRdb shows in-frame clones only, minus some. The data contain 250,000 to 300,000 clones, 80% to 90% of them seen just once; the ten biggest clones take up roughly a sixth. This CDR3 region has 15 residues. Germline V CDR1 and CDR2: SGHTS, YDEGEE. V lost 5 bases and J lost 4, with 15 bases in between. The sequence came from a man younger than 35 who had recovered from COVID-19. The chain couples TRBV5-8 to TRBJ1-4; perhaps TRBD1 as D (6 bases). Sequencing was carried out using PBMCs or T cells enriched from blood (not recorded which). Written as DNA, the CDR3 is TGTGCCAGCAGTCTCCGGACAGTCGTTAATGAAAAACTGTTTTTT. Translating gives CASSLRTVVNEKLFF.